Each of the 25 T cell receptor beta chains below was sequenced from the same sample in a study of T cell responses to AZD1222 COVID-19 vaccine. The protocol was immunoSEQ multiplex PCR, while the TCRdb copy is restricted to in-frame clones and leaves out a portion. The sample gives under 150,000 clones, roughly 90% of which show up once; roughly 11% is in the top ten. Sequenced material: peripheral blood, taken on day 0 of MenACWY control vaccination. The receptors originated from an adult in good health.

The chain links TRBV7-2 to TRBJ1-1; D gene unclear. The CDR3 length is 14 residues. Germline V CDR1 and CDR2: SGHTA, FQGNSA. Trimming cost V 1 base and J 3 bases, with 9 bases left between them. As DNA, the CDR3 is TGTGCCAGCAGCTTAGTAAAACGGGACACTGAAGCTTTCTTT. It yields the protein CASSLVKRDTEAFF.

The CDR3 DNA follows: TGCGCCAGCAGCCCTACTAGCGGGAGATTCGATACGCAGTATTTT. Its translation is CASSPTSGRFDTQYF. This rearrangement joins TRBV5-1 to TRBJ2-3, with TRBD2 matching over 11 bases. This CDR3 comprises 15 residues. Germline V CDR1 and CDR2: SGHRS, YFSETQ. The junction had 7 bases not matched to a gene; V was cut back by 4 bases and J by 6 bases.

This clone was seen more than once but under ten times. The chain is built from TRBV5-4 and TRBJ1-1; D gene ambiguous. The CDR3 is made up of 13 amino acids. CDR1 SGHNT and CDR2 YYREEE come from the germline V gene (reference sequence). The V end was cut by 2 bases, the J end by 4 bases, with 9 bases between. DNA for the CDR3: TGTGCCAGCAGCTTCGCGCAGAGCACTGAAGCTTTCTTT. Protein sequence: CASSFAQSTEAFF.

In DNA, the CDR3 is TGTGCCAGCAGCTTGGCTGGAGATAGCAATCAGCCCCAGCATTTT. Encoded protein: CASSLAGDSNQPQHF. This chain uses TRBV7-9 with TRBJ1-5; D is uncertain. V gave up 3 bases and J gave up 0 bases, with 9 bases separating them. This CDR3 is built from 15 residues. Germline lookup yields CDR1 SEHNR and CDR2 FQNEAQ (reference sequence).

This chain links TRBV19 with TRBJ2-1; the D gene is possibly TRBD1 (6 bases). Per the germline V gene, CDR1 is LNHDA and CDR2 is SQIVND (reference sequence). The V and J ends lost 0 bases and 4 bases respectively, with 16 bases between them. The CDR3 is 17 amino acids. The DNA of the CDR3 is TGTGCCAGTAGTATAGAGGGACACCAAATCGGGTACAATGAGCAGTTCTTC. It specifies CASSIEGHQIGYNEQFF.

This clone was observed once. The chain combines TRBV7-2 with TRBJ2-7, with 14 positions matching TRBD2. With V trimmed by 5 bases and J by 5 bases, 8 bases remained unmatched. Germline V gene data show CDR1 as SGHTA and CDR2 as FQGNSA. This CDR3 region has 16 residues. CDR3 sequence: CASSTGLAGVRNEQYF. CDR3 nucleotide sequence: TGTGCCAGCAGCACGGGACTAGCGGGAGTAAGGAACGAGCAGTACTTC.

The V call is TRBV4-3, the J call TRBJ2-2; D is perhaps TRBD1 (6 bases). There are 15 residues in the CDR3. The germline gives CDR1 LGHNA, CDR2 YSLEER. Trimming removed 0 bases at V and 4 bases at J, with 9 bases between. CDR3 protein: CASSQDQGSTGELFF. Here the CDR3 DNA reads TGCGCCAGCAGCCAAGACCAGGGGAGCACCGGGGAGCTGTTTTTT.

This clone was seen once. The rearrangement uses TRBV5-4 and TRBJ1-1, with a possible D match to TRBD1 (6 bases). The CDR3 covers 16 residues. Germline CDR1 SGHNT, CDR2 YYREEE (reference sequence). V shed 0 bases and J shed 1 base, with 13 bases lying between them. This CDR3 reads CASSLGGTTKNTEAFF. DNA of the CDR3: TGTGCCAGCAGCTTGGGAGGGACAACAAAGAACACTGAAGCTTTCTTT.

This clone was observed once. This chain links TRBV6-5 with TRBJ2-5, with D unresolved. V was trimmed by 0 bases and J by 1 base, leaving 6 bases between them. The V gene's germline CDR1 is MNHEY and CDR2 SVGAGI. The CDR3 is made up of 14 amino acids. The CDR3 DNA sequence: TGTGCCAGCAGTTACTCGGTTTCCCAAGAGACCCAGTACTTC. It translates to CASSYSVSQETQYF.

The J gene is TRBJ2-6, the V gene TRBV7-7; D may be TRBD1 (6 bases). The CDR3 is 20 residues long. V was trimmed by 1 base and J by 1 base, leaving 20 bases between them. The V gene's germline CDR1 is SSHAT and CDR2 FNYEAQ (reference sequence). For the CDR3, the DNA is TGTGCCAGCAGCTTAGTATCCCTTACAGGGATTGAGTCTGGGGCCAACGTCCTGACTTTC. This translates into CASSLVSLTGIESGANVLTF. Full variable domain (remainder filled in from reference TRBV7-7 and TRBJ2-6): GAGVSQSPRYKVTKRGQDVTLRCDPISSHATLYWYQQALGQGPEFLTYFNYEAQPDKSGLPSDRFSAERPEGSISTLTIQRTEQRDSAMYRCASSLVSLTGIESGANVLTFGAGSRLTVL.

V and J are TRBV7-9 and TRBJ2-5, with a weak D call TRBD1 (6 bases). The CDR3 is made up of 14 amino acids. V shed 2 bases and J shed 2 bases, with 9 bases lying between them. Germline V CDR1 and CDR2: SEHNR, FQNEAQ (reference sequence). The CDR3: CASSLRTEQETQYF. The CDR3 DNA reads TGTGCCAGCAGCTTACGGACAGAGCAAGAGACCCAGTACTTC.

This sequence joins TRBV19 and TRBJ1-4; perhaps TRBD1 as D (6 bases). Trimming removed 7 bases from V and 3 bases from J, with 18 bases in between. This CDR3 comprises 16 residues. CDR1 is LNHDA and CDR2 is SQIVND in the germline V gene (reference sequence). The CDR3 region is CASTQTGARPNEKLFF. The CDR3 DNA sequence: TGTGCCAGTACCCAAACGGGGGCCAGGCCTAATGAAAAACTGTTTTTT.

DNA of the CDR3: TGTGCTAGTGGTTTGGGCCCGGGGGGCAGGCAAATTGAAAAACTGTTTTTT. It specifies CASGLGPGGRQIEKLFF. The chain combines TRBV12-5 with TRBJ1-4; TRBD1 is a possible D gene (6 bases). This CDR3 is 17 amino acids long. V lost 1 base, J lost 7 bases, and 19 bases lay in between. Germline assignment: CDR1 LGHNT and CDR2 FRNRAP.

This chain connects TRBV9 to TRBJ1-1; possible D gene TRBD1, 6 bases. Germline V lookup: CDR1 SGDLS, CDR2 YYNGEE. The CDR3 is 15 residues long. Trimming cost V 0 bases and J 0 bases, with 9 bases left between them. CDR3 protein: CASSVVGQLNTEAFF. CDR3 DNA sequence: TGTGCCAGCAGCGTAGTAGGACAGCTGAACACTGAAGCTTTCTTT.

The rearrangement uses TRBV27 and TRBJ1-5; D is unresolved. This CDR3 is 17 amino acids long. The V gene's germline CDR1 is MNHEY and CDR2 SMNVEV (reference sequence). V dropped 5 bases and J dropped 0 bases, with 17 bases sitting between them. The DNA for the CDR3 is TGTGCCAGCAGTCCACGAGGACGGACGAATAGCAATCAGCCCCAGCATTTT. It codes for CASSPRGRTNSNQPQHF.

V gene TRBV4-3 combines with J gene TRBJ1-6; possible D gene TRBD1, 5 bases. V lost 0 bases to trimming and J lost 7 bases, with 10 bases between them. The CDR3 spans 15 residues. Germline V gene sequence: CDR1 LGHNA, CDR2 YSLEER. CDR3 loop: CASSQERGPNSPLHF. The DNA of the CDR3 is TGCGCCAGCAGCCAAGAAAGGGGCCCGAATTCACCCCTCCACTTT.

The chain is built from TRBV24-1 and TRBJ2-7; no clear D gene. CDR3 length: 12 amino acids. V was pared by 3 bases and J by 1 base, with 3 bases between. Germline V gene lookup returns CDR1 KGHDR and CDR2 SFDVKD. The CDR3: CATSDGSYEQYF. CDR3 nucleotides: TGTGCCACCAGTGATGGGTCCTACGAGCAGTACTTC.

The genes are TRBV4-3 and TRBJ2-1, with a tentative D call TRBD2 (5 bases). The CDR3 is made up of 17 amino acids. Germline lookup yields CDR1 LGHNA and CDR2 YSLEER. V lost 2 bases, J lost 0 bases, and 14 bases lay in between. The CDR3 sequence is CASSQLMDSSSYNEQFF. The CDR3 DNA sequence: TGCGCCAGCAGCCAACTAATGGACTCTAGCTCCTACAATGAGCAGTTCTTC.

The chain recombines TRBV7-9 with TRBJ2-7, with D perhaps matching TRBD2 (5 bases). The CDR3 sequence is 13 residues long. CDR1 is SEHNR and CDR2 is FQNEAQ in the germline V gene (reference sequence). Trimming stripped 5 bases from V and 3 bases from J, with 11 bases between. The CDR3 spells CASSPPGDYEQYF. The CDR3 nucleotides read TGTGCCAGCAGCCCTCCCGGGGACTACGAGCAGTACTTC.

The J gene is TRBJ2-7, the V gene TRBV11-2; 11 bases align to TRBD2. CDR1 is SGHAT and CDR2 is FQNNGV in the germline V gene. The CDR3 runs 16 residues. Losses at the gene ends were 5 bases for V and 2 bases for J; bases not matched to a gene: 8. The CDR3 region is CASSQHLAGGPYEQYF. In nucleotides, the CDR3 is TGTGCCAGCAGCCAGCATCTAGCGGGAGGTCCCTACGAGCAGTACTTC.

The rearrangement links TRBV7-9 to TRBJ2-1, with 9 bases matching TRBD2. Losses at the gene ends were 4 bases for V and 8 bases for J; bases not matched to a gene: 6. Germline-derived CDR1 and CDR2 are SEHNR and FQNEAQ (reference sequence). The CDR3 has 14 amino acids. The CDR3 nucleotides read TGTGCCAGCAGCTCAGGACTAGCGAGCGATGAGCAGTTCTTC. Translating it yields CASSSGLASDEQFF.

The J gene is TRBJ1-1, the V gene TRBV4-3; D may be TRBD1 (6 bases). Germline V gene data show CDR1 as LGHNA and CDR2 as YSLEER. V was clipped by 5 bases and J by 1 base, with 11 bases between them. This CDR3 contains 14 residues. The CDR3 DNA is TGCGCCAGCAGCACTCACAGGGAGAACACTGAAGCTTTCTTT. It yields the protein CASSTHRENTEAFF.

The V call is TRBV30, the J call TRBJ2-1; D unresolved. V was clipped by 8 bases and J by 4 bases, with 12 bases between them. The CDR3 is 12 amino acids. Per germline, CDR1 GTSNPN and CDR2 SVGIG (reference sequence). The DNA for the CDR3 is TGTGCCCATAATTTGGGGTACAATGAGCAGTTCTTC. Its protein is CAHNLGYNEQFF.

The CDR3, as DNA: TGTGCCAGCAGGCCTGTCGGGAGGGCCTACGAGCAGTACTTC. Amino acid sequence: CASRPVGRAYEQYF. V and J are TRBV6-5 and TRBJ2-7, with 8 bases that match TRBD2. Trimming took 6 bases from V and 2 from J; bases not matched to a gene: 6. Germline CDR1 reads MNHEY; CDR2 reads SVGAGI. The CDR3 is 14 amino acids.

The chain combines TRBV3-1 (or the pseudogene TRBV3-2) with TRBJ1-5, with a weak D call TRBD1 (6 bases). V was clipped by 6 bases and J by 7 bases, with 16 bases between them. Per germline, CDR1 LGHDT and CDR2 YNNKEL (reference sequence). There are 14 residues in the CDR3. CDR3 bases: TGTGCCAGCAGTCGAGCCGGGGGCGCACAGCCCCAGCATTTT. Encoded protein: CASSRAGGAQPQHF.